These T cell receptor beta chains were read from a single sample in a study of blood T cell repertoires in COVID-19. Measured with immunoSEQ multiplex PCR; TCRdb has only the in-frame clones, and not every one. Of 60,000 or so clones listed, around 65% are singletons. Specimen: PBMCs or T cells enriched from blood (not recorded which). The source of these receptors is a woman in her sixties who had been exposed to COVID-19. The CDR3 runs from the conserved cysteine through the conserved F or W. D genes are given only for firm matches. Clone size is not always given. Where it is, it says once, few, many or a class for expanded clones.

V	length	size	J	D	CDR3	DNA
TRBV5-1	15	once	TRBJ2-3	TRBD1	CASSLAGTGKDTQYF	TGCGCCAGCAGCTTGGCGGGGACAGGGAAAGATACGCAGTATTTT
TRBV5-1	14	once	TRBJ2-5	.	CASSSFAGPETQYF	TGCGCCAGCAGCTCCTTCGCGGGCCCAGAGACCCAGTACTTC
TRBV7-2	14	.	TRBJ1-6	.	CASSLPPRTSPLHF	TGTGCCAGCAGCCTCCCTCCGAGAACTTCACCCCTCCACTTT
TRBV30	13	.	TRBJ1-5	TRBD1	CACAGQNNQPQHF	TGTGCCTGTGCGGGACAGAACAATCAGCCCCAGCATTTT
TRBV3-1/TRBV3-2	17	many	TRBJ2-3	TRBD2	CASSQVRLAGGVDTQYF	TGTGCCAGCAGCCAAGTGAGACTAGCGGGAGGGGTAGATACGCAGTATTTT
TRBV2	15	.	TRBJ1-2	.	CASSKSDGGTYGYTF	TGTGCCAGCAGTAAAAGTGACGGGGGGACCTATGGCTACACCTTC
TRBV7-6	16	.	TRBJ1-1	.	CASSLGGQNLNTEAFF	TGTGCCAGCAGCTTAGGGGGCCAGAACTTGAACACTGAAGCTTTCTTT
TRBV5-1	14	.	TRBJ1-1	.	CASSLARGRTEAFF	TGCGCCAGCAGCTTGGCCCGGGGTAGGACTGAAGCTTTCTTT
TRBV4-1	16	few	TRBJ2-1	TRBD2	CASSQETGGTYNEQFF	TGCGCCAGCAGCCAAGAGACGGGAGGGACTTACAATGAGCAGTTCTTC
TRBV28	15	many	TRBJ1-6	TRBD1	CASSLMTGRGSPLHF	TGTGCCAGCAGTTTAATGACAGGGAGAGGTTCACCCCTCCACTTT
TRBV7-9	16	few	TRBJ2-2	.	CASSLQTLTNTGELFF	TGTGCCAGCAGCTTACAGACACTCACGAACACCGGGGAGCTGTTTTTT
TRBV9	13	.	TRBJ1-1	TRBD1	CASSLGQDTEAFF	TGTGCCAGCAGCCTAGGACAGGACACTGAAGCTTTCTTT
TRBV3-1/TRBV3-2	15	.	TRBJ2-1	.	CASRKTGEHNNEQFF	TGTGCCAGCAGAAAGACTGGAGAGCATAACAATGAGCAGTTCTTC
TRBV9	14	many	TRBJ2-3	.	CASSVEGFGDTQYF	TGTGCCAGCAGCGTAGAGGGGTTCGGTGATACGCAGTATTTT
TRBV7-2	13	.	TRBJ2-7	TRBD2	CASSLGGGYEQYF	TGTGCCAGCAGCTTGGGCGGGGGCTACGAGCAGTACTTC
TRBV6-5	15	.	TRBJ2-2	TRBD2	CASSWGTSGAGELFF	TGTGCCAGCAGTTGGGGGACTAGCGGGGCCGGGGAGCTGTTTTTT
TRBV29-1	13	.	TRBJ1-1	.	CSVYNFVNTEAFF	TGCAGCGTTTACAATTTTGTGAACACTGAAGCTTTCTTT
TRBV29-1	15	.	TRBJ2-2	TRBD1	CKSLLGQGSTGELFF	TGCAAGAGTCTGTTGGGACAGGGGTCCACCGGGGAGCTGTTTTTT
TRBV7-8	15	.	TRBJ2-1	.	CASSPGQFSASEQFF	TGTGCCAGCAGCCCCGGACAGTTTTCGGCCAGTGAGCAGTTCTTC
TRBV7-2	16	.	TRBJ1-3	.	CASSPREAGSGNTIYF	TGTGCCAGCAGCCCCCGGGAGGCAGGGAGTGGAAACACCATATATTTT
TRBV5-1	15	.	TRBJ2-3	.	CASRVEGTSTDTQYF	TGCGCCAGCAGAGTGGAGGGGACGAGCACAGATACGCAGTATTTT
TRBV5-1	14	.	TRBJ2-1	.	CASSLRLADNEQFF	TGCGCCAGCAGCTTGAGGCTAGCCGATAATGAGCAGTTCTTC
TRBV28	11	.	TRBJ1-5	.	CASSLRQPQHF	TGTGCCAGCAGTTTGAGGCAGCCCCAGCATTTT
TRBV15	13	.	TRBJ1-5	.	CATSRDVAQPQHF	TGTGCCACCAGCAGAGATGTAGCCCAGCCCCAGCATTTT
TRBV3-1/TRBV3-2	12	once	TRBJ2-1	.	CASSQVGNEQFF	TGTGCCAGCAGCCAAGTCGGCAATGAGCAGTTCTTC
TRBV5-4	13	.	TRBJ1-1	TRBD1	CASSLEGGREAFF	TGTGCCAGCAGCTTGGAAGGGGGCAGGGAAGCTTTCTTT
TRBV27	18	.	TRBJ1-5	TRBD1	CASSFLPPGQGSNQPQHF	TGTGCCAGCAGTTTCTTACCGCCGGGACAGGGTTCCAATCAGCCCCAGCATTTT
TRBV20-1	12	.	TRBJ1-2	.	CSASSRTGGYTF	TGCAGTGCTAGTTCCCGGACGGGGGGCTACACCTTC
TRBV7-2	17	.	TRBJ1-1	TRBD1	CASSSGTDRLLNTEAFF	TGTGCCAGCAGCTCCGGGACAGACCGCTTGCTGAACACTGAAGCTTTCTTT
TRBV7-8	16	once	TRBJ2-1	TRBD2	CASSLAGTSGRNEQFF	TGTGCCAGCAGCTTAGCAGGGACTAGCGGGCGCAATGAGCAGTTCTTC
TRBV15	16	few	TRBJ2-5	TRBD1	CATSRDRGQGEETQYF	TGTGCCACCAGCAGAGATCGGGGACAGGGAGAAGAGACCCAGTACTTC
TRBV15	17	.	TRBJ2-2	TRBD2	CATSKASGGAWSGELFF	TGTGCCACCAGCAAGGCTAGCGGGGGGGCCTGGTCCGGGGAGCTGTTTTTT
TRBV29-1	14	large	TRBJ2-6	TRBD2	CSARGGSGANVLTF	TGCAGCGCCCGGGGGGGCTCTGGGGCCAACGTCCTGACTTTC
TRBV6-1	17	few	TRBJ2-2	.	CASSESPSGGFTGELFF	TGTGCCAGCAGTGAATCCCCAAGTGGGGGGTTCACCGGGGAGCTGTTTTTT
TRBV4-2	13	.	TRBJ1-2	.	CASTPDRGSGYTF	TGTGCCAGCACCCCGGACCGGGGGAGTGGCTACACCTTC
TRBV25-1	13	.	TRBJ2-7	.	CASTGDPNYEQYF	TGTGCCAGCACCGGAGACCCAAACTACGAGCAGTACTTC
TRBV12-3/TRBV12-4	11	once	TRBJ1-1	.	CASSSGGEAFF	TGTGCCAGCAGTTCTGGGGGGGAGGCTTTCTTT
TRBV7-2	15	.	TRBJ1-5	TRBD1	CASSLEGQGRQPQHF	TGTGCCAGCAGCTTGGAGGGACAGGGGAGACAGCCCCAGCATTTT
TRBV19	13	once	TRBJ2-1	.	CASGSGLVGEQFF	TGTGCCAGTGGCTCGGGATTGGTTGGGGAGCAGTTCTTC
TRBV4-3	14	.	TRBJ2-5	.	CASSQGRYQETQYF	TGCGCCAGCAGCCAAGGGAGGTACCAAGAGACCCAGTACTTC
TRBV9	16	.	TRBJ2-1	TRBD1	CASSGLGTGPYNEQFF	TGTGCCAGCAGCGGCCTCGGGACAGGGCCGTACAATGAGCAGTTCTTC
TRBV2	16	.	TRBJ2-2	TRBD2	CASSRSGGPNTGELFF	TGTGCCAGCAGTCGGAGCGGGGGCCCCAACACCGGGGAGCTGTTTTTT
TRBV3-1/TRBV3-2	13	few	TRBJ2-1	.	CASSLGQYNEQFF	TGTGCCAGCAGCCTTGGACAATACAATGAGCAGTTCTTC
TRBV27	13	.	TRBJ1-1	.	CASSYRTDTEAFF	TGTGCCAGCAGTTACCGGACAGACACTGAAGCTTTCTTT
TRBV27	14	.	TRBJ1-3	TRBD1	CASSLKQGGYTIYF	TGTGCCAGCAGTTTAAAACAGGGGGGATACACCATATATTTT
TRBV11-2	15	.	TRBJ2-1	.	CASSLGAGALNEQFF	TGTGCCAGCAGCTTAGGCGCGGGGGCCCTCAATGAGCAGTTCTTC
TRBV2	13	.	TRBJ1-2	.	CASTPNINYGYTF	TGTGCCAGCACCCCCAACATTAACTATGGCTACACCTTC
TRBV25-1	14	few	TRBJ2-7	TRBD2	CASSGLADSYEQYF	TGTGCCAGCAGTGGACTAGCGGATTCCTACGAGCAGTACTTC
TRBV7-2	16	.	TRBJ1-2	.	CASSLAPRGASYGYTF	TGTGCCAGCAGCTTAGCGCCCCGGGGGGCGTCGTATGGCTACACCTTC
TRBV12-3/TRBV12-4	13	.	TRBJ2-7	.	CASSLGLPSEQYF	TGTGCCAGCAGTTTAGGTCTCCCTAGCGAGCAGTACTTC
TRBV19	15	.	TRBJ2-2	.	CASSKESSNTGELFF	TGTGCCAGTAGTAAGGAGAGCTCGAACACCGGGGAGCTGTTTTTT
TRBV28	12	.	TRBJ2-7	.	CASSPLIREQYF	TGTGCCAGCAGTCCCCTCATCAGGGAGCAGTACTTC
TRBV7-8	16	.	TRBJ2-2	TRBD2	CASSSTGTRVMRELFF	TGTGCCAGCAGCTCTACCGGGACTAGAGTCATGAGAGAGCTGTTTTTT
TRBV10-2	14	.	TRBJ1-1	TRBD1	CASTIRQGDTEAFF	TGCGCCAGCACCATTCGACAGGGGGACACTGAAGCTTTCTTT
TRBV15	18	.	TRBJ2-7	TRBD1	CATSRPPPKTGVSLEQYF	TGTGCCACCAGCAGACCCCCCCCCAAGACAGGGGTTAGTCTCGAGCAGTACTTC
TRBV4-1	13	.	TRBJ1-1	.	CASSPGGLTEAFF	TGCGCCAGCAGCCCCGGGGGGCTCACTGAAGCTTTCTTT
TRBV28	13	.	TRBJ2-7	.	CASTHPPGYEQYF	TGTGCCAGCACCCACCCCCCGGGCTACGAGCAGTACTTC